This T cell receptor beta chain was sequenced in a study of T cell repertoires in cytomegalovirus infection. The CDR3 is made up of 12 amino acids. Trimming stripped 10 bases from V and 3 bases from J, with 12 bases between. The germline CDR1 and CDR2 sequences are ENHRY and SYGVKD. TCRdb recomputed calls from the reads with MiXCR, one row per CDR3 protein. The top ten hold roughly 20% of the sample, which has hundreds of thousands of distinct CDR3 sequences, 22% seen once. This receptor was obtained from a human donor in good health (CMV status not recorded). Some clones in this sample may be carry-over from other donors' samples. This chain links TRBV10-3 with TRBJ1-2; D ambiguous. Specimen: CD8+ T cells from PBMCs. The CDR3: CATDREDYGYTF. The CDR3 coding sequence is TGTGCCACCGACCGGGAGGACTATGGCTACACCTTC.